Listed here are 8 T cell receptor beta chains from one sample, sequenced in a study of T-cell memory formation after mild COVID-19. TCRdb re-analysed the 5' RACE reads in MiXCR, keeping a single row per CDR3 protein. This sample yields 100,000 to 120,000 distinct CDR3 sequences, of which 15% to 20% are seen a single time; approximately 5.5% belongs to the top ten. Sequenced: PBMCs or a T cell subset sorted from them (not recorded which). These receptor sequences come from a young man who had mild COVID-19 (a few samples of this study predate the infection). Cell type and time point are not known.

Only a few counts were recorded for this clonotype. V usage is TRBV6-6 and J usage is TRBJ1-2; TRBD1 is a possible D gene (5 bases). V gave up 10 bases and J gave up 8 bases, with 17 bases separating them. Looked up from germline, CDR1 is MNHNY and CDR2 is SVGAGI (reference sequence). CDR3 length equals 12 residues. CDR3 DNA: TGTGCCACGGGGGGTGGCGCGCAAGGCTACACCTTC. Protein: CATGGGAQGYTF.

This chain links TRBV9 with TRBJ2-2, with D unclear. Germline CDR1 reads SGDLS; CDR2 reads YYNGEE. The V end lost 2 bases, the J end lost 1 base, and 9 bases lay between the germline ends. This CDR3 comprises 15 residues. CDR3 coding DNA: TGTGCCAGCAGCGTCGGGTCCTTGAACACCGGGGAGCTGTTTTTT. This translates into CASSVGSLNTGELFF.

CDR3 sequence reads: CASSPTGLDTQYF. DNA for the CDR3: TGTGCCAGCTCACCCACAGGGTTAGATACGCAGTATTTT. The V gene is TRBV18, the J gene TRBJ2-3; possibly TRBD1 for D (6 bases). The CDR3 has 13 residues. V lost 3 bases, J lost 5 bases, and 9 bases lay in between. The V gene's germline CDR1 is KGHSH and CDR2 LQKENI.

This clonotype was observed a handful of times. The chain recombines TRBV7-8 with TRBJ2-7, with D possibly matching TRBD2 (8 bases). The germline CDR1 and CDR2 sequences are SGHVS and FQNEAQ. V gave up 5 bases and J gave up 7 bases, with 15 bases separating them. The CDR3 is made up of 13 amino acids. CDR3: CASSPGGTAEQYV. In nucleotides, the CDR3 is TGTGCCAGCAGCCCGGGAGGGACAGCTGAGCAGTACGTC.

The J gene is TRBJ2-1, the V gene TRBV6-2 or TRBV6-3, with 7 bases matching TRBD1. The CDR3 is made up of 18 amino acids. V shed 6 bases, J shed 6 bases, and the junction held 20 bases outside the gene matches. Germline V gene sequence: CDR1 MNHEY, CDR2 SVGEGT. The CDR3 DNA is TGTGCCAGCAGACGTCCCCCTTATCAAGGACAGGTGACCAATGAGCAGTTCTTC. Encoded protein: CASRRPPYQGQVTNEQFF.

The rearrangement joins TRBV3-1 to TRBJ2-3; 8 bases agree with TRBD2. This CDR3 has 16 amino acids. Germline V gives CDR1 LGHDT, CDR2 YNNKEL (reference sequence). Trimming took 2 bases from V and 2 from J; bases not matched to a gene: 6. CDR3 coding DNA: TGTGCCAGCAGCCAAAACGGGGGGGGGACCACAGATACGCAGTATTTT. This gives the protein CASSQNGGGTTDTQYF.

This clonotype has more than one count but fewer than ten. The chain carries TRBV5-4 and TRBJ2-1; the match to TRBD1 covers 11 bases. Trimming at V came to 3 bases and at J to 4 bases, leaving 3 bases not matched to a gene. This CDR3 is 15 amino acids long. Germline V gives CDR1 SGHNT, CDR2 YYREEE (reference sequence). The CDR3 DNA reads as TGTGCCAGCAGCTCGGGGGACAGGGGGTACAATGAGCAGTTCTTC. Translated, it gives CASSSGDRGYNEQFF.

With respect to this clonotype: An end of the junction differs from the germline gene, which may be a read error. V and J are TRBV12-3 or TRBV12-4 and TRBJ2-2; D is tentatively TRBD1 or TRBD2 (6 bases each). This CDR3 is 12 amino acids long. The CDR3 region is CASSPQGRELFF. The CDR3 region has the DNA TGTGCCAGCAGTCCCCAGGGGCGGGAACTGTTTTTT.